The 25 T cell receptor beta chains given below trace back to one sample, sequenced in a study of cytomegalovirus exposure and HLA in healthy donors. The PCR was carried out with 60 Vbeta primers and 13 Jbeta primers. TCRdb's copy holds only in-frame clones and misses some; the assay was immunoSEQ multiplex PCR. Of about 120,000 clones listed, almost 85% are singletons. The sample was PBMCs. The receptors here all came from a woman aged 18-29 years in good health and CMV-seronegative.

V gene TRBV13 combines with J gene TRBJ1-2; weak D call: TRBD1 (5 bases). The CDR3 contains 15 residues. V lost 3 bases, J lost 6 bases, and 17 bases lay in between. Germline values: CDR1 PRHDT, CDR2 FYEKMQ (reference sequence). CDR3 region: CASSFRAGRGDGYTF. The CDR3 nucleotides are TGTGCCAGCAGCTTTAGGGCCGGTAGGGGCGATGGCTACACCTTC.

The V gene is TRBV27, the J gene TRBJ2-1; D might be TRBD1 (6 bases). Germline CDR1 reads MNHEY; CDR2 reads SMNVEV (reference sequence). The CDR3 contains 13 residues. Trimming took 7 bases from V and 7 from J, leaving 14 bases between them. CDR3 sequence reads: CASTYLQGNEQFF. DNA of the CDR3: TGTGCCAGCACCTATTTACAGGGAAATGAGCAGTTCTTC.

The chain combines TRBV7-2 with TRBJ1-3; TRBD1 matches 8 bases. J was trimmed by 2 bases and V by 3 bases; bases with no gene match: 6. Germline V lookup: CDR1 SGHTA, CDR2 FQGNSA. CDR3 length equals 16 residues. The CDR3 spells CASSLGDRGPGNTIYF. DNA for the CDR3: TGTGCCAGCAGCTTGGGAGACAGGGGCCCTGGAAACACCATATATTTT.

In DNA form, the CDR3 reads TGTGCCAGCAGTTCCTTGACAGTCAACTATGGCTACACCTTC. Translation gives CASSSLTVNYGYTF. The V and J genes are TRBV6-5 and TRBJ1-2; D might be TRBD1 (5 bases). The CDR3 has 14 amino acids. The germline V gene has CDR1 MNHEY and CDR2 SVGAGI. The germline V and J ends were trimmed by 4 bases and 2 bases, with 11 bases remaining between them.

The table lists this clone with a count of one. The chain employs TRBV7-8 and TRBJ2-3, with a tentative D call TRBD2 (5 bases). This CDR3 contains 16 residues. Looked up from germline, CDR1 is SGHVS and CDR2 is FQNEAQ. The ends were cut back, 7 bases at V and 0 bases at J, with 17 bases in the middle. The chain's CDR3 is CASKKTSLGSTDTQYF. CDR3 nucleotide sequence: TGTGCCAGCAAAAAAACTAGTCTGGGGAGCACAGATACGCAGTATTTT. The whole variable domain, remainder taken from reference TRBV7-8 and TRBJ2-3, is GAGVSQSPRYKVAKRGQDVALRCDPISGHVSLFWYQQALGQGPEFLTYFQNEAQLDKSGLPSDRFFAERPEGSVSTLKIQRTQQEDSAVYLCASKKTSLGSTDTQYFGPGTRLTVL.

The V gene is TRBV7-9, the J gene TRBJ1-2; a weak D match, TRBD1 (5 bases). The germline V and J ends were trimmed by 8 bases and 8 bases, with 15 bases remaining between them. This CDR3 spans 12 amino acids. Germline lookup yields CDR1 SEHNR and CDR2 FQNEAQ (reference sequence). DNA of the CDR3: TGTGCCAGCGGAAGGGACGGGGGAGGCTACACCTTC. This codes for CASGRDGGGYTF. The full variable domain, in which reference TRBV7-9 and TRBJ1-2 provide the parts outside the CDR3, is DTGVSQNPRHKITKRGQNVTFRCDPISEHNRLYWYRQTLGQGPEFLTYFQNEAQLEKSRLLSDRFSAERPKGSFSTLEIQRTEQGDSAMYLCASGRDGGGYTFGSGTRLTVV.

The gene calls are TRBV5-1 and TRBJ1-1, with D hard to call. Germline V CDR1 and CDR2: SGHRS, YFSETQ. Trimming took 5 bases from V and 3 from J, leaving 8 bases between them. The length of the CDR3 is 12 residues. In nucleotides, the CDR3 is TGCGCCAGCAGGACGAGCGACACTGAAGCTTTCTTT. Amino acid sequence: CASRTSDTEAFF.

V gene TRBV5-1 combines with J gene TRBJ2-7; 10 nucleotides line up with TRBD2. Germline trimming cut 3 bases from V and 2 bases from J; bases unmatched to any gene: 8. CDR1 and CDR2 from the germline V gene are SGHRS and YFSETQ. The CDR3 has 16 amino acids. CDR3 sequence (DNA): TGCGCCAGCAGCTGGTACGGACTAGCGGCCCCCTACGAGCAGTACTTC. Encoded protein: CASSWYGLAAPYEQYF.

The chain couples TRBV6-1 to TRBJ1-4; 7 bases align to TRBD1. J was trimmed by 4 bases and V by 6 bases; bases with no gene match: 5. This CDR3 is 14 amino acids long. Germline loops: CDR1 MNHNS, CDR2 SASEGT. CDR3 sequence (DNA): TGTGCCAGCAGCGCCGGGACAGTTAATGAAAAACTGTTTTTT. This sequence encodes CASSAGTVNEKLFF.

This clone was recorded a few times. V is TRBV6-6 and J is TRBJ2-7; maybe TRBD2 (6 bases). Germline CDR1 and CDR2: MNHNY and SVGAGI (reference sequence). V lost 6 bases and J lost 5, with 14 bases in between. The CDR3 length is 13 residues. DNA for the CDR3: TGTGCCAGCAGGGGGGGTGGCGTTAACGAGCAGTACTTC. Its protein product is CASRGGGVNEQYF.

The gene calls are TRBV9 and TRBJ1-5; 9 bases fit TRBD1. The V segment lost 4 bases and the J segment 6 bases; nucleotides outside the gene matches: 5. The CDR3 spans 14 residues. Germline V gene sequence: CDR1 SGDLS, CDR2 YYNGEE. The CDR3: CASSSQGAGQPQHF. In DNA form, the CDR3 reads TGTGCCAGCAGCTCACAGGGGGCAGGTCAGCCCCAGCATTTT.

CDR3: CANRGTNYNEQFF. CDR3 nucleotides: TGTGCCAACAGGGGGACAAACTACAATGAGCAGTTCTTC. This chain connects TRBV27 to TRBJ2-1; 8 positions match TRBD1. The CDR3 length is 13 residues. The trim removed 10 bases at V and 3 bases at J, leaving 5 bases unmatched. The germline V gene has CDR1 MNHEY and CDR2 SMNVEV (reference sequence).

This rearrangement joins TRBV30 to TRBJ1-6, with TRBD1 matching 7 bases. The V and J ends lost 2 bases and 5 bases, in that order; junction bases with no gene match: 6. From germline, CDR1 is GTSNPN and CDR2 SVGIG (reference sequence). The CDR3 has 15 residues. The CDR3: CAWSIWDSDNSPLHF. CDR3 DNA sequence: TGTGCCTGGAGTATTTGGGACAGCGATAATTCACCCCTCCACTTT.

The genes are TRBV11-2 and TRBJ1-1, with D unclear. CDR1 is SGHAT, CDR2 FQNNGV, per germline. Deletions cut 1 base from V and 7 bases from J, with 10 bases between. The CDR3 is 13 amino acids. The CDR3 spells CASSLGRGGEAFF. The DNA for the CDR3 is TGTGCCAGCAGCTTAGGGAGAGGTGGTGAAGCTTTCTTT.

The chain uses TRBV27 and TRBJ2-7; D is unresolved. V was shortened by 5 bases and J by 2 bases, with 13 bases between the two germline ends. CDR3 length: 14 amino acids. Germline assignment: CDR1 MNHEY and CDR2 SMNVEV (reference sequence). CDR3 sequence (DNA): TGTGCCAGCAGTCCGAGCGCTGGAGCCTACGAGCAGTACTTC. As protein: CASSPSAGAYEQYF.

This chain uses TRBV5-4 with TRBJ1-2, with 8 bases identical to TRBD1. CDR1 is SGHNT, CDR2 YYREEE, per germline (reference sequence). Losses at the gene ends were 1 base for V and 6 bases for J; bases not matched to a gene: 5. The CDR3 has 14 residues. The CDR3: CASSLNYRGDGYTF. The CDR3, as DNA: TGTGCCAGCAGCTTGAACTACAGGGGGGATGGCTACACCTTC.

Notes on this clone: Other DNA sequences within the sample encode an identical CDR3. J is TRBJ1-2 and V is TRBV2; a weak D match, TRBD1 (5 bases). Germline CDR1 SNHLY, CDR2 FYNNEI. Trimming removed 3 bases from V and 4 bases from J, with 9 bases in between. This CDR3 has 13 amino acids. Written as DNA, the CDR3 is TGTGCCAGCAGTGATAAGACAGTCTATGGCTACACCTTC. Its translation: CASSDKTVYGYTF.

V is TRBV30 and J is TRBJ1-1, with D uncertain. Germline CDR1 reads GTSNPN; CDR2 reads SVGIG (reference sequence). Between the trimmed V and J ends, which lost 1 base and 4 bases, there was a span of 7 bases. The CDR3 covers 12 residues. The CDR3 region is CAWSARGTEAFF. The CDR3 coding sequence is TGTGCCTGGAGTGCCCGAGGCACTGAAGCTTTCTTT.

The chain is built from TRBV29-1 and TRBJ2-7, with no clear D. V lost 5 bases and J lost 4, with 9 bases in between. Germline V CDR1 and CDR2: SQVTM, ANQGSEA. CDR3 size: 11 residues. The CDR3 sequence: CSVSDWYEQYF. The CDR3 region has the DNA TGCAGCGTTTCTGACTGGTACGAGCAGTACTTC.

The V call is TRBV11-2, the J call TRBJ1-1; 8 positions match TRBD1. V lost 2 bases to trimming and J lost 4 bases; unmatched junction nucleotides: 3. CDR1 is SGHAT, CDR2 FQNNGV, per germline. The CDR3 consists of 14 residues. Written as DNA, the CDR3 is TGTGCCAGCAGCTTACAGGGGGCAGGCACTGAAGCTTTCTTT. It codes for CASSLQGAGTEAFF.

This sequence joins TRBV27 and TRBJ2-5; 8 nucleotides agree with TRBD2. The J call may be mistaken, given a closer DNA end match to TRBJ2-7. The CDR3 is 16 amino acids. From germline, CDR1 is MNHEY and CDR2 SMNVEV (reference sequence). The CDR3 loop reads CASSLWGAGDPYEQYF. The CDR3 coding sequence is TGTGCCAGCAGTTTATGGGGAGCGGGAGACCCCTACGAGCAGTACTTC.

The rearrangement uses TRBV5-1 and TRBJ1-1, with a possible D match to TRBD1 (5 bases). The CDR3 contains 13 residues. Per the germline V gene, CDR1 is SGHRS and CDR2 is YFSETQ. Between the trimmed V and J ends, which lost 2 bases and 4 bases, there was a span of 9 bases. The CDR3 protein is CASSFQGFTEAFF. In nucleotides, the CDR3 is TGCGCCAGCAGCTTTCAGGGTTTCACTGAAGCTTTCTTT.

This clone was seen once. This rearrangement joins TRBV27 to TRBJ1-1, with 10 bases fitting TRBD1. The CDR3 sequence is 17 residues long. V lost 2 bases, J lost 4 bases, and 10 bases stayed unmatched. Germline V gene sequence: CDR1 MNHEY, CDR2 SMNVEV (reference sequence). In nucleotides, the CDR3 is TGTGCCAGCAGTTTACGTCCTCCCGGGACAGGGGCCACTGAAGCTTTCTTT. It specifies CASSLRPPGTGATEAFF.

The chain is built from TRBV29-1 and TRBJ2-7; no clear D gene. V lost 2 bases and J lost 3, with 11 bases in between. Germline CDR1 is SQVTM and CDR2 is ANQGSEA. CDR3 size: 13 residues. CDR3 coding DNA: TGCAGCGTTGAATCTTCAGGAAACTACGAGCAGTACTTC. Its translation: CSVESSGNYEQYF.

The rearrangement joins TRBV19 to TRBJ2-1, with 7 bases aligning to TRBD2. The J segment lost 6 bases and the V segment lost 5 bases, leaving 4 bases of the junction unmatched. The CDR3 is made up of 13 amino acids. Germline V gene sequence: CDR1 LNHDA, CDR2 SQIVND (reference sequence). The CDR3 bases are TGTGCCAGTAGTGGGGTAGCGGGCAATGAGCAGTTCTTC. As protein: CASSGVAGNEQFF.